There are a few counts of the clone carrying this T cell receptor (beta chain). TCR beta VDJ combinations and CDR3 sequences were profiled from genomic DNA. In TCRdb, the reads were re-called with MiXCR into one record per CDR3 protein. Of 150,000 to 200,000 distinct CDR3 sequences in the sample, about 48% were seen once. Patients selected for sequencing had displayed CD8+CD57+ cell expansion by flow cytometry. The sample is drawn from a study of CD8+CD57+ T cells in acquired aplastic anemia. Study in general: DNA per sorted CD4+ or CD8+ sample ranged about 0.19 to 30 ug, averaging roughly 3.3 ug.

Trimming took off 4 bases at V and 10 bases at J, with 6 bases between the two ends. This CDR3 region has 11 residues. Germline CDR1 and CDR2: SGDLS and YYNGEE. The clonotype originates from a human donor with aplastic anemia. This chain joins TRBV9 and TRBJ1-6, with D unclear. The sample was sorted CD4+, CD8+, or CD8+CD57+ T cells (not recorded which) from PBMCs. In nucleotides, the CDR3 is TGTGCCAGCAGCTCCCCGTCACCCCTCCACTTT. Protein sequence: CASSSPSPLHF. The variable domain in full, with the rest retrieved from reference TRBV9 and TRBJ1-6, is DSGVTQTPKHLITATGQRVTLRCSPRSGDLSVYWYQQSLDQGLQFLIQYYNGEERAKGNILERFSAQQFPDLHSELNLSSLELGDSALYFCASSSPSPLHFGNGTRLTVT.